One sample yielded the 20 T cell receptor beta chains listed below, sequenced in a study of blood T cell repertoires in COVID-19. Profiling relied on immunoSEQ multiplex PCR, and the TCRdb table lists in-frame clones only, not all of them. Of about 160,000 clones listed, about 93% were seen once; the top ten hold around 4.6%. The sequenced sample consisted of peripheral blood. The receptors derive from a woman in her forties or fifties with acute or convalescent COVID-19.

The chain recombines TRBV19 with TRBJ1-1; D uncertain. Germline loops: CDR1 LNHDA, CDR2 SQIVND (reference sequence). Trimming took 6 bases from V and 1 from J, leaving 9 bases between them. The CDR3 is 13 residues long. For the CDR3, the DNA is TGTGCCAGTAGAGAGGTGCAGAACACTGAAGCTTTCTTT. Its protein is CASREVQNTEAFF.

This clone was counted a single time. This chain connects TRBV6-1 to TRBJ1-1; the D gene is possibly TRBD1 (5 bases). This CDR3 is built from 13 residues. Germline V gene data show CDR1 as MNHNS and CDR2 as SASEGT. The V and J ends lost 3 bases and 9 bases respectively, with 14 bases between them. The CDR3 DNA reads as TGTGCCAGCAGTGATTTAACCGGGACTCAAGCTTTCTTT. Amino acid sequence: CASSDLTGTQAFF.

This chain uses TRBV7-3 with TRBJ1-1, with D possibly matching TRBD1 (5 bases). Germline CDR1 reads SGHTA; CDR2 reads FQGTGA. V dropped 5 bases and J dropped 1 base, with 8 bases sitting between them. The CDR3 has 13 residues. CDR3 DNA sequence: TGTGCCAGCAGCACAGGTAGGAACACTGAAGCTTTCTTT. Its protein product is CASSTGRNTEAFF. Filled out from reference TRBV7-3 and TRBJ1-1, the complete variable domain reads GAGVSQTPSNKVTEKGKYVELRCDPISGHTALYWYRQSLGQGPEFLIYFQGTGAADDSGLPNDRFFAVRPEGSVSTLKIQRTERGDSAVYLCASSTGRNTEAFFGQGTRLTVV.

For the CDR3, the DNA is TGTGCCAGCAGCCAAGAAGCGGTAGAGAATCAGCCCCAGCATTTT. It specifies CASSQEAVENQPQHF. The V call is TRBV14, the J call TRBJ1-5; D unclear. The CDR3 sequence is 15 residues long. Germline V gives CDR1 SGHDN, CDR2 FVKESK. The V end was cut by 0 bases, the J end by 4 bases, with 10 bases between.

The chain joins TRBV2 to TRBJ1-4, with D possibly matching TRBD1 (5 bases). This CDR3 region has 15 residues. Trimming stripped 4 bases from V and 0 bases from J, with 9 bases between. Per germline, CDR1 SNHLY and CDR2 FYNNEI. The CDR3 sequence is CASSARQTTNEKLFF. CDR3 coding DNA: TGTGCCAGCAGTGCCCGACAGACAACTAATGAAAAACTGTTTTTT. The variable domain in full, completed from reference TRBV2 and TRBJ1-4, reads EPEVTQTPSHQVTQMGQEVILRCVPISNHLYFYWYRQILGQKVEFLVSFYNNEISEKSEIFDDQFSVERPDGSNFTLKIRSTKLEDSAMYFCASSARQTTNEKLFFGSGTQLSVL.

The genes are TRBV15 and TRBJ2-5; 8 bases line up with TRBD2. V lost 3 bases to trimming and J lost 3 bases; unmatched junction nucleotides: 9. Germline CDR1 is LNHNV and CDR2 is YYDKDF (reference sequence). There are 16 residues in the CDR3. CDR3 DNA sequence: TGTGCCACCAGCAGGAACTTCGGGACTAGTGAAGAGACCCAGTACTTC. Translated, it gives CATSRNFGTSEETQYF.

The chain carries TRBV7-6 and TRBJ2-7; 7 positions agree with TRBD1. CDR1 is SGHVS and CDR2 is FNYEAQ in the germline V gene. Unmatched junction bases numbered 13, after V lost 5 bases and J lost 6 bases. The length of the CDR3 is 15 residues. The DNA of the CDR3 is TGTGCCAGCAGCCCACTGACAGGGCAGGCCGGCGAGCAGTACTTC. It is translated as CASSPLTGQAGEQYF. The full variable domain, its missing parts supplied by reference TRBV7-6 and TRBJ2-7, is GAGVSQSPRYKVTKRGQDVALRCDPISGHVSLYWYRQALGQGPEFLTYFNYEAQQDKSGLPNDRFSAERPEGSISTLTIQRTEQRDSAMYRCASSPLTGQAGEQYFGPGTRLTVT.

V usage is TRBV29-1 and J usage is TRBJ2-7; 7 bases are shared with TRBD1. Germline V lookup: CDR1 SQVTM, CDR2 ANQGSEA. This CDR3 has 12 residues. V dropped 7 bases and J dropped 0; count of bases not matched to a gene: 3. The CDR3 loop is CSGQGDSYEQYF. In nucleotides, the CDR3 is TGCAGCGGACAGGGAGACTCCTACGAGCAGTACTTC.

The rearrangement joins TRBV11-2 to TRBJ2-7; tentative D call: TRBD2 (5 bases). V shed 5 bases and J shed 6 bases, with 11 bases lying between them. The CDR3 loop spans 12 amino acids. Germline V gene sequence: CDR1 SGHAT, CDR2 FQNNGV. This CDR3 is CASSRPGTEQYF. DNA for the CDR3: TGTGCCAGCAGCCGACCGGGAACCGAGCAGTACTTC.

V and J are TRBV18 and TRBJ1-1, with D perhaps TRBD1 (5 bases). The CDR3 has 16 residues. V was clipped by 3 bases and J by 2 bases, with 16 bases between them. Germline V gives CDR1 KGHSH, CDR2 LQKENI. CDR3 coding DNA: TGTGCCAGCTCACCTCCATGGGCCGGGGGAAACACTGAAGCTTTCTTT. Amino acids: CASSPPWAGGNTEAFF. Using reference TRBV18 and TRBJ1-1 for the parts outside the CDR3, the full variable domain is NAGVMQNPRHLVRRRGQEARLRCSPMKGHSHVYWYRQLPEEGLKFMVYLQKENIIDESGMPKERFSAEFPKEGPSILRIQQVVRGDSAAYFCASSPPWAGGNTEAFFGQGTRLTVV.

The V and J genes are TRBV28 and TRBJ2-5; TRBD1 aligns across 7 bases. The CDR3 contains 14 residues. Germline assignment: CDR1 MDHEN and CDR2 SYDVKM. Losses at the gene ends were 6 bases for V and 5 bases for J; bases not matched to a gene: 9. The CDR3 sequence is CASSRATGFETQYF. Written as DNA, the CDR3 is TGTGCCAGCAGCCGAGCGACAGGGTTCGAGACCCAGTACTTC.

The rearrangement joins TRBV12-5 to TRBJ1-1; D may be TRBD1 (5 bases). The germline gives CDR1 LGHNT, CDR2 FRNRAP. The CDR3 has 13 amino acids. The V end was cut by 3 bases, the J end by 3 bases, with 8 bases between. The CDR3: CASGLGQHTEAFF. The CDR3, as DNA: TGTGCTAGTGGTTTAGGACAACACACTGAAGCTTTCTTT.

CDR3 sequence (DNA): TGTGCCAGCAGACGGACGGAGGTTGAAGCTTTCTTT. It yields the protein CASRRTEVEAFF. V is TRBV7-2 and J is TRBJ1-1; D is undetermined. V lost 6 bases, J lost 7 bases, and 12 bases lay in between. The CDR3 has 12 residues. In germline, CDR1 is SGHTA, CDR2 FQGNSA.

The V gene is TRBV12-3 or TRBV12-4, the J gene TRBJ1-2, with a weak D call TRBD1 (6 bases). The CDR3 has 12 amino acids. V lost 3 bases, J lost 5 bases, and 7 bases lay in between. CDR3 coding DNA: TGTGCCAGCAGTTTTACAGGGTATGGCTACACCTTC. Translating gives CASSFTGYGYTF.

This rearrangement joins TRBV19 to TRBJ1-1; D uncertain. Germline V gives CDR1 LNHDA, CDR2 SQIVND (reference sequence). V lost 3 bases and J lost 0, with 11 bases in between. The CDR3 spans 15 residues. In DNA, the CDR3 is TGTGCCAGTAGTATCTCACATATGATGAACACTGAAGCTTTCTTT. Protein product: CASSISHMMNTEAFF.

In DNA, the CDR3 is TGTGCCAGTAGTATAGACTCCGGGACAGTCGCTGAAGCTTTCTTT. Its protein product is CASSIDSGTVAEAFF. The chain has TRBV19 and TRBJ1-1; 7 bases agree with TRBD1. CDR3 size: 15 residues. Germline assignment: CDR1 LNHDA and CDR2 SQIVND (reference sequence). Trimming at V came to 0 bases and at J to 6 bases, leaving 7 bases not matched to a gene.

CDR3 sequence reads: CASSQGLLVRSPLHF. The CDR3 DNA sequence: TGTGCCAGCAGCCAAGGCTTGCTAGTCAGATCACCCCTCCACTTT. The chain uses TRBV3-1 (or the pseudogene TRBV3-2) and TRBJ1-6; no clear D. This CDR3 region has 15 residues. The germline V gene has CDR1 LGHDT and CDR2 YNNKEL (reference sequence). V dropped 1 base and J dropped 10 bases, with 14 bases sitting between them.

The CDR3 DNA sequence: TGTGCCAGCAGCTTAGGTCCGGGACACAATGGCTACACCTTC. As protein: CASSLGPGHNGYTF. The chain has TRBV7-3 and TRBJ1-2; D might be TRBD1 (6 bases). Trimming stripped 2 bases from V and 6 bases from J, with 13 bases between. In germline, CDR1 is SGHTA, CDR2 FQGTGA. The CDR3 runs to 14 residues.

The rearrangement links TRBV7-9 to TRBJ1-6, with D perhaps matching TRBD1 (5 bases). Germline lookup yields CDR1 SEHNR and CDR2 FQNEAQ (reference sequence). The CDR3 contains 14 residues. Trimming took 1 base from V and 4 from J, leaving 5 bases between them. This chain's CDR3 is CASSLEGYNSPLHF. In DNA form, the CDR3 reads TGTGCCAGCAGCTTAGAGGGGTATAATTCACCCCTCCACTTT.

This chain uses TRBV28 with TRBJ2-1; 13 bases line up with TRBD2. The CDR3 is 14 residues long. Trimming took 5 bases from V and 9 from J; bases not matched to a gene: 4. Germline loops: CDR1 MDHEN, CDR2 SYDVKM. CDR3 loop: CASSVLAGGGEQFF. CDR3 coding DNA: TGTGCCAGCAGTGTACTAGCGGGAGGGGGTGAGCAGTTCTTC.